This T cell receptor beta chain was identified during a study of blood T cell repertoires in COVID-19. Study background: Samples taken during acute and convalescent COVID-19 were collected in the United States, Italy and Spain. The cDNA or gDNA used as material had been derived from T cells, B-cell-depleted T cells, or PBMCs.

Self-reported history from a screening survey and questionnaire set each donor's cohort. Some clones are missing from TCRdb's copy, which holds only in-frame ones; the method was immunoSEQ multiplex PCR. The sample comprises approximately 210,000 clones, 80% to 85% of which are singletons, and around 9.3% rests with the top ten. The CDR3 has 14 residues. V dropped 2 bases and J dropped 6 bases, with 13 bases sitting between them. Germline CDR1 LGHNA, CDR2 YSLEER. The chain uses TRBV4-3 and TRBJ1-2, with D uncertain. Sequencing used PBMCs or T cells enriched from blood (not recorded which). This TCR came from a woman aged 45-59 years with acute COVID-19. For the CDR3, the DNA is TGCGCCAGCAGCCAAACTATGACTACGGATGGCTACACCTTC. It is translated as CASSQTMTTDGYTF.